The rows below give T cell receptor beta chains drawn from one sample of a study of blood T cells in healthy people across ages. MiXCR, run by TCRdb on the 5' RACE reads, gives a single entry per CDR3 protein. The table lists about a million distinct CDR3 sequences, roughly 43% of them singletons. Sequenced material: blood. The receptors derive from a man aged 30 to 39 in good health. CDR3s include the opening cysteine and the closing phenylalanine or tryptophan. The order of the fields is J gene, D gene, V gene, CDR3 protein. D genes are given only for firm matches.

j_call: TRBJ2-5
d_call: TRBD2
v_call: TRBV20-1
cdr3_aa: CSARRTSGGFQETQYF

j_call: TRBJ2-7
d_call: TRBD2
v_call: TRBV19
cdr3_aa: CASRLFPGLAFEQYF

j_call: TRBJ1-2
d_call: NA
v_call: TRBV25-1
cdr3_aa: CASSEWERGYTF

j_call: TRBJ2-5
d_call: TRBD2
v_call: TRBV4-2
cdr3_aa: CASSQDRGGLETQYF

j_call: TRBJ2-1
d_call: TRBD1
v_call: TRBV30
cdr3_aa: CAFLGTGAYNEQFF

j_call: TRBJ2-7
d_call: NA
v_call: TRBV4-2
cdr3_aa: CASSQARSSGYEQYF

j_call: TRBJ2-1
d_call: TRBD2
v_call: TRBV6-5
cdr3_aa: CASSSDSGDLNEQFF

j_call: TRBJ2-1
d_call: TRBD1
v_call: TRBV24-1
cdr3_aa: CATTGTGVGGEQFF

j_call: TRBJ1-2
d_call: NA
v_call: TRBV5-6
cdr3_aa: CASSLLVRGTRVYGYTF

j_call: TRBJ2-2
d_call: NA
v_call: TRBV12-3/TRBV12-4
cdr3_aa: CASSPFLGHTGELFF

j_call: TRBJ2-7
d_call: NA
v_call: TRBV29-1
cdr3_aa: CSVLGSSYEQYF

j_call: TRBJ2-1
d_call: TRBD1
v_call: TRBV29-1
cdr3_aa: CSVEDQGTGGLNEQFF

j_call: TRBJ2-2
d_call: NA
v_call: TRBV10-2
cdr3_aa: CASSEVLAGELFF

j_call: TRBJ2-5
d_call: TRBD2
v_call: TRBV9
cdr3_aa: CASSVEGAPTSWNEQYF

j_call: TRBJ2-5
d_call: TRBD2
v_call: TRBV11-2
cdr3_aa: CASSLVGTGGIQETQYF

j_call: TRBJ2-1
d_call: NA
v_call: TRBV29-1
cdr3_aa: CSVGGVHGNTYNEQFF

j_call: TRBJ1-4
d_call: NA
v_call: TRBV3-1
cdr3_aa: CASSQTTKLFF

j_call: TRBJ2-3
d_call: TRBD2
v_call: TRBV28
cdr3_aa: CASSHRLAGGRSDTQYF

j_call: NA
d_call: NA
v_call: TRBV11-3
cdr3_aa: CASSSDSGNIQYF

j_call: TRBJ2-7
d_call: NA
v_call: TRBV29-1
cdr3_aa: CSVEVVGTYEQYF

j_call: TRBJ2-1
d_call: NA
v_call: TRBV9
cdr3_aa: CASSMGDEQFF

j_call: TRBJ2-3
d_call: TRBD1
v_call: TRBV6-5
cdr3_aa: CASSPYRGPTDTQYF

j_call: TRBJ2-3
d_call: NA
v_call: TRBV12-3/TRBV12-4
cdr3_aa: CASSLEGSGTDTQYF

j_call: TRBJ2-2
d_call: NA
v_call: TRBV21-1
cdr3_aa: CASSKADRGRGGELFF

j_call: TRBJ2-7
d_call: NA
v_call: TRBV5-1
cdr3_aa: CASSLPVPYEQYF

j_call: TRBJ2-4
d_call: NA
v_call: TRBV18
cdr3_aa: CASSPGDGANDIQYF

j_call: TRBJ2-1
d_call: TRBD1
v_call: TRBV4-1
cdr3_aa: CASSLRDRANEQFF

j_call: TRBJ1-5
d_call: TRBD1
v_call: TRBV5-1
cdr3_aa: CASSWTGEDQPQHF

j_call: TRBJ2-3
d_call: NA
v_call: TRBV28
cdr3_aa: CASLTTNTDTQYF

j_call: TRBJ2-5
d_call: TRBD2
v_call: TRBV4-3
cdr3_aa: CASSQDLAGGLGEQYF